The sequence of this TCR beta chain was determined in a study of T-cell reconstitution after alpha-beta-depleted transplantation in children. Findings of the study overall: Newly made T cells mostly supplied T-cell counts and diversity one year after transplant. In some patients, recipient T cells and intrathymic progenitors surviving conditioning explained high day-60 diversity. Roughly two months post-transplant, alpha-beta T cells reportedly originated from several hundred graft clones that had expanded.

The germline CDR1 and CDR2 sequences are SGHRS and YFSETQ. Trimming removed 1 base at V and 2 bases at J, with 12 bases between. The CDR3 covers 15 residues. The sample holds many counts of this clonotype. The antigen is unknown. Unique molecular identifiers tagged the TCRbeta library. TCRdb passed the PCR reads through MiXCR, listing each CDR3 protein once. Found here are hundreds of thousands of distinct CDR3 sequences, roughly 11% of them singletons; the top ten hold roughly 30%. This specimen consisted of PBMCs, obtained before TCRalphabeta/CD19-depleted stem cell transplant. This clonotype originated in a child under two years old with acute myeloid leukemia, due to receive a stem cell transplant. The chain employs TRBV5-1 and TRBJ1-1; D gene ambiguous. The CDR3 loop is CASSLMQMSNTEAFF. CDR3 in DNA: TGCGCCAGCAGCTTGATGCAGATGAGTAACACTGAAGCTTTCTTT. Drawing the rest from reference TRBV5-1 and TRBJ1-1, the complete variable domain is KAGVTQTPRYLIKTRGQQVTLSCSPISGHRSVSWYQQTPGQGLQFLFEYFSETQRNKGNFPGRFSGRQFSNSRSEMNVSTLELGDSALYLCASSLMQMSNTEAFFGQGTRLTVV.